This T cell receptor (beta chain) comes out of a study of blood T cell repertoires in COVID-19. Study-wide background: Nucleic acid was either cDNA or gDNA, and it came from T cells, B-cell-depleted T cells, or PBMCs.

This clone showed up just once. In the original processing: By means of reference gene primer amplification, nucleated cell counts were estimated. The assay was immunoSEQ multiplex PCR, and TCRdb's table has in-frame clones only and misses some. The V and J calls and clone size come from that table; D and trimming were worked out from the DNA. The sample comprises 400,000 or so clones, 85% to 90% of which are singletons, and roughly 1.1% rests with the top ten. Recruits, aged roughly 18 to 100 years, lived in 24 US areas. Either two negative PCRs, clearance, or symptom resolution qualified Cohort 3 donors as recovered. This receptor was taken from a man aged 30 to 45 who had recovered from COVID-19. Sample: PBMCs or T cells enriched from blood (not recorded which).

The CDR3 nucleotides read TGTGCCAGCAGCCTCAGGGGACCCGGCTACGAGCAGTACTTC. Its translation: CASSLRGPGYEQYF. The chain couples TRBV5-6 to TRBJ2-7, with D perhaps matching TRBD1 (6 bases). The CDR3 runs to 14 residues. The germline V and J ends were trimmed by 4 bases and 3 bases, with 14 bases remaining between them. CDR1 is SGHDT and CDR2 is YYEEEE in the germline V gene. Full variable domain (rest looked up from reference TRBV5-6 and TRBJ2-7): DAGVTQSPTHLIKTRGQQVTLRCSPKSGHDTVSWYQQALGQGPQFIFQYYEEEERQRGNFPDRFSGHQFPNYSSELNVNALLLGDSALYLCASSLRGPGYEQYFGPGTRLTVT.